This is a list of T cell receptor beta chains from one sample in a study of early T cells in non-severe SARS-CoV-2 infection. TCRdb reanalysed the 5' RACE reads using MiXCR and keeps one entry per CDR3 protein. The top ten clones hold under 15% of a sample with 62,000 or so distinct CDR3 sequences, 7% to 9.5% of them seen once. Sequencing used whole blood, obtained at baseline. The receptors here all came from an adult who was a healthcare worker with PCR-confirmed SARS-CoV-2 infection or an uninfected control (not recorded which). The CDR3 runs from the conserved cysteine through the conserved F or W. A D gene is named only where the DNA matches it firmly. Clone sizes are given selectively: once, few, many, or a class where the clone is expanded.

CDR3nt: TGCGCCAGCAGCCCGGGACACCAAGGCGGAGAGACCCAGTACTTC; CDR3aa: CASSPGHQGGETQYF; v_gene: TRBV5-1; abundance: NA; j_gene: TRBJ2-5; d_gene: NA
CDR3nt: TGCAGTGCTAGTGGGGCGGGAGCTCCGACCTACGAGCAGTACTTC; CDR3aa: CSASGAGAPTYEQYF; v_gene: TRBV20-1; abundance: many; j_gene: TRBJ2-7; d_gene: TRBD2
CDR3nt: TGTGCCAGCAGCTTGGGACAGGGCTACACCGGGGAGCTGTTTTTT; CDR3aa: CASSLGQGYTGELFF; v_gene: TRBV7-9; abundance: many; j_gene: TRBJ2-2; d_gene: TRBD1
CDR3nt: TGTGCCAGCAGTTTTTTAGGGCAGGGGGCCTACTATGGCTACACCTTC; CDR3aa: CASSFLGQGAYYGYTF; v_gene: TRBV12-3/TRBV12-4; abundance: many; j_gene: TRBJ1-2; d_gene: TRBD1
CDR3nt: TGTGCCAGCAGTGAAAGGACAGGATCCTCCTCTGGAAACACCATATATTTT; CDR3aa: CASSERTGSSSGNTIYF; v_gene: TRBV6-1; abundance: NA; j_gene: TRBJ1-3; d_gene: TRBD1
CDR3nt: TGCGCCAGCAGCTTGGGGGACAGCTCCTACAATGAGCAGTTCTTC; CDR3aa: CASSLGDSSYNEQFF; v_gene: TRBV5-1; abundance: many; j_gene: TRBJ2-1; d_gene: TRBD1
CDR3nt: TGCGCCAGCAGCCAAGATTCTACAGGCAATGAGCAGTTCTTC; CDR3aa: CASSQDSTGNEQFF; v_gene: TRBV4-1; abundance: many; j_gene: TRBJ2-1; d_gene: NA
CDR3nt: TGTGCCTGGAGTAAGCTAGGACAGCTGGGCTATGGCTACACCTTC; CDR3aa: CAWSKLGQLGYGYTF; v_gene: TRBV30; abundance: NA; j_gene: TRBJ1-2; d_gene: NA
CDR3nt: TGTGCCAGCAGCTTCGGGGGACCGTATACCGAGCAGTACTTC; CDR3aa: CASSFGGPYTEQYF; v_gene: TRBV7-9; abundance: NA; j_gene: TRBJ2-7; d_gene: NA
CDR3nt: TGTGCCAGCAGCTTTGAGGGGAATAATTCACCCCTCCACTTT; CDR3aa: CASSFEGNNSPLHF; v_gene: TRBV6-6; abundance: NA; j_gene: TRBJ1-6; d_gene: NA
CDR3nt: TGCAGTGCCACCAACCCCAGCGGTCGCACAGATACGCAGTATTTT; CDR3aa: CSATNPSGRTDTQYF; v_gene: TRBV20-1; abundance: many; j_gene: TRBJ2-3; d_gene: NA
CDR3nt: TGTGCCAGCTCACCACCTAGCGGGGCCTACGAGCAGTACTTC; CDR3aa: CASSPPSGAYEQYF; v_gene: TRBV18; abundance: many; j_gene: TRBJ2-7; d_gene: TRBD2
CDR3nt: TGTGCCAGTAGTATCCAGCACCACACAGACAGGGGATTACATGAAAAACTGTTTTTT; CDR3aa: CASSIQHHTDRGLHEKLFF; v_gene: TRBV19; abundance: NA; j_gene: TRBJ1-4; d_gene: TRBD1
CDR3nt: TGTGCTAGTGGTGTCGGGAACAATGAGCAGTTCTTC; CDR3aa: CASGVGNNEQFF; v_gene: TRBV12-5; abundance: NA; j_gene: TRBJ2-1; d_gene: NA
CDR3nt: TGCAGTGCTAGCCTCGCGGGAGCAGAGCAGTTCTTC; CDR3aa: CSASLAGAEQFF; v_gene: TRBV20-1; abundance: few; j_gene: TRBJ2-1; d_gene: TRBD2
CDR3nt: TGTGCCAGCAGTGCCACACAGGGCGCTAATTCACCCCTCCACTTT; CDR3aa: CASSATQGANSPLHF; v_gene: TRBV6-4; abundance: NA; j_gene: TRBJ1-6; d_gene: NA
CDR3nt: TGTGCCAGCAGTCTCGAGCTAGCCTACGAGCAGTACTTC; CDR3aa: CASSLELAYEQYF; v_gene: TRBV6-2/TRBV6-3; abundance: NA; j_gene: TRBJ2-7; d_gene: NA
CDR3nt: TGTGCCAGCAGCGGGTCCGGAGGACTAGTCTCCAATGAGCAGTTCTTC; CDR3aa: CASSGSGGLVSNEQFF; v_gene: TRBV7-9; abundance: NA; j_gene: TRBJ2-1; d_gene: TRBD2
CDR3nt: TGCAGCGTTGTGGACAGGGGGCGTTACAATGAGCAGTTCTTC; CDR3aa: CSVVDRGRYNEQFF; v_gene: TRBV29-1; abundance: many; j_gene: TRBJ2-1; d_gene: TRBD1
CDR3nt: TGTGCCAGTAGTGTCGAATGGAGAAACACTGAAGCTTTCTTT; CDR3aa: CASSVEWRNTEAFF; v_gene: TRBV19; abundance: NA; j_gene: TRBJ1-1; d_gene: NA
CDR3nt: TGTGCCAGCAGTTACGGCCACGGGACGGGAGACACTGAAGCTTTCTTT; CDR3aa: CASSYGHGTGDTEAFF; v_gene: TRBV6-5; abundance: many; j_gene: TRBJ1-1; d_gene: NA
CDR3nt: TGTGCCAGCACCAGGACACCCGATAACTATGGCTACACCTTC; CDR3aa: CASTRTPDNYGYTF; v_gene: TRBV6-5; abundance: NA; j_gene: TRBJ1-2; d_gene: NA
CDR3nt: TGTGCCAGCACCACGACAGTCAAAGCTTTCTTT; CDR3aa: CASTTTVKAFF; v_gene: TRBV6-2/TRBV6-3; abundance: NA; j_gene: TRBJ1-1; d_gene: NA
CDR3nt: TGTGCCAGCAGCCCGATATCGGCTCGTTACAATGAGCAGTTCTTC; CDR3aa: CASSPISARYNEQFF; v_gene: TRBV7-8; abundance: many; j_gene: TRBJ2-1; d_gene: NA
CDR3nt: TGTGCCAGCAGCCAAGAACAGGTGATCCAAGAGACCCAGTACTTC; CDR3aa: CASSQEQVIQETQYF; v_gene: TRBV3-1; abundance: once; j_gene: TRBJ2-5; d_gene: NA
CDR3nt: TGCGCCAGCAGCTTGAATGGACTGACCCGCTACGAGCAGTACTTC; CDR3aa: CASSLNGLTRYEQYF; v_gene: TRBV5-1; abundance: many; j_gene: TRBJ2-7; d_gene: NA
CDR3nt: TGTGCCAGTACCTCCAGGGTTACAGATACGCAGTATTTT; CDR3aa: CASTSRVTDTQYF; v_gene: TRBV6-5; abundance: few; j_gene: TRBJ2-3; d_gene: NA
CDR3nt: TGTGCCAGCAGTTTAGTACTAGCGTTGGGGGCCTACAATGAGCAGTTCTTC; CDR3aa: CASSLVLALGAYNEQFF; v_gene: TRBV12-3/TRBV12-4; abundance: few; j_gene: TRBJ2-1; d_gene: TRBD2
CDR3nt: TGTGCCAGCAGCTCGACAGGAGATACGCAGTATTTT; CDR3aa: CASSSTGDTQYF; v_gene: TRBV7-3; abundance: many; j_gene: TRBJ2-3; d_gene: NA
CDR3nt: TGTGCCAGCAGTGAAAGGGCTGGGACTAGCGACCTTAGGGATGAGCAGTTCTTC; CDR3aa: CASSERAGTSDLRDEQFF; v_gene: TRBV6-1; abundance: few; j_gene: TRBJ2-1; d_gene: TRBD2
CDR3nt: TGTGCCAGCAGTGAGGGAGACAGGGACGCGTCCTACGAGCAGTACTTC; CDR3aa: CASSEGDRDASYEQYF; v_gene: TRBV2; abundance: NA; j_gene: TRBJ2-7; d_gene: TRBD1
CDR3nt: TGTGCCAGCAGTTTAACTGATTGGTCGAGTGATACGCAGTATTTT; CDR3aa: CASSLTDWSSDTQYF; v_gene: TRBV12-3/TRBV12-4; abundance: few; j_gene: TRBJ2-3; d_gene: NA
CDR3nt: TGCAGTGCTGGGGGCGGCGGGACGAACACAGATACGCAGTATTTT; CDR3aa: CSAGGGGTNTDTQYF; v_gene: TRBV20-1; abundance: NA; j_gene: TRBJ2-3; d_gene: NA
CDR3nt: TGTGCCAGCAGCTTAGGCCTCCGGAGGTCTAACTATGGCTACACCTTC; CDR3aa: CASSLGLRRSNYGYTF; v_gene: TRBV7-9; abundance: many; j_gene: TRBJ1-2; d_gene: NA
CDR3nt: TGTGCCATCAGTGCAACCGGGACGGGAAACTCCTACGAGCAGTACTTC; CDR3aa: CAISATGTGNSYEQYF; v_gene: TRBV10-3; abundance: many; j_gene: TRBJ2-7; d_gene: NA
CDR3nt: TGTGCCAGCAGCCCTAGCGGGAGAGTTTACAATGAGCAGTTCTTC; CDR3aa: CASSPSGRVYNEQFF; v_gene: TRBV7-9; abundance: many; j_gene: TRBJ2-1; d_gene: TRBD2
CDR3nt: TGTGCCAGCAACCTAGGGGATGAGCAGTTCTTC; CDR3aa: CASNLGDEQFF; v_gene: TRBV6-2/TRBV6-3; abundance: many; j_gene: TRBJ2-1; d_gene: NA
CDR3nt: TGTGCCAGCAGTCCCTGGACAGGACTAATCAACGAGCAGTACTTC; CDR3aa: CASSPWTGLINEQYF; v_gene: TRBV12-3/TRBV12-4; abundance: many; j_gene: TRBJ2-7; d_gene: NA
CDR3nt: TGTGCCAGCAGGGGGCAAGAGACCCAGTACTTC; CDR3aa: CASRGQETQYF; v_gene: TRBV3-1; abundance: NA; j_gene: TRBJ2-5; d_gene: NA
CDR3nt: TGTGCCAGCAGTTTAGGGTCCTTTTACACCTTC; CDR3aa: CASSLGSFYTF; v_gene: TRBV12-3/TRBV12-4; abundance: once; j_gene: TRBJ1-2; d_gene: NA
CDR3nt: TGTGCCAGCTCACCACGGGACAGTGAAGCTTTCTTT; CDR3aa: CASSPRDSEAFF; v_gene: TRBV18; abundance: NA; j_gene: TRBJ1-1; d_gene: TRBD1
CDR3nt: TGTGCCAGCAGCGTAGCGCGGGGGCCCAACGAGCAGTACTTC; CDR3aa: CASSVARGPNEQYF; v_gene: TRBV9; abundance: many; j_gene: TRBJ2-7; d_gene: NA
CDR3nt: TGTGCCAGCCAAGGGGGATTCGGACGAGGGACTGAAGCTTTCTTT; CDR3aa: CASQGGFGRGTEAFF; v_gene: TRBV12-3/TRBV12-4; abundance: few; j_gene: TRBJ1-1; d_gene: NA
CDR3nt: TGTGCCAGCAGCCAGGGGTCCGGGGCCAACGTCCTGACTTTC; CDR3aa: CASSQGSGANVLTF; v_gene: TRBV7-6; abundance: few; j_gene: TRBJ2-6; d_gene: NA